This T cell receptor (beta chain) is from a study of T cells in Graves' hyperthyroidism and ophthalmopathy. Study information: Peripheral blood draws took place at initial diagnosis, ahead of any treatment.

Patients were excluded because of uncontrolled infection, other autoimmune disease, pregnancy or lactation. Fresh peripheral blood, 10 ml, was the source of the PBMCs. RNA transcripts yielded amplified TCR beta CDR3 regions. TCR CDR3 regions were first amplified by RT-PCR with HTBI primers. Via MiXCR, TCRdb re-called the multiplex PCR reads, giving one row per CDR3 protein. The top ten hold over 15% of the sample, which has 550,000 to 850,000 distinct CDR3 sequences, roughly a sixth seen once. The CDR3 contains 17 residues. In germline, CDR1 is SGDLS, CDR2 YYNGEE. The V end lost 0 bases, the J end lost 2 bases, and 17 bases lay between the germline ends.

The sample consisted of blood. The genes are TRBV9 and TRBJ1-1; TRBD1 is a possible D gene (5 bases). The clonotype originates from a woman aged 45-65 years with Graves' hyperthyroidism that later progressed to Graves' ophthalmopathy. The CDR3 bases are TGTGCCAGCAGCGTAGCGGGGGGTGGGTCCGGTAACACTGAAGCTTTCTTT. The encoded protein is CASSVAGGGSGNTEAFF.